The 24 T cell receptor beta chains below all came from one sample that was sequenced in a study of shared clonotypes between healthy human individuals. Clones were sequenced by immunoSEQ multiplex PCR, and TCRdb holds only the in-frame ones, with some missing. The data hold around 510,000 clones, with around 76% observed a single time. The sample was PBMCs. Every receptor here comes from a woman between 35 and 50 years old in good health. Some clones in this sample may be carry-over from other donors' samples.

This clone came up once. A read error likely explains this, since a far larger clone differs by one base. V and J are TRBV30 and TRBJ2-5; 8 bases agree with TRBD1. Trimming cost V 7 bases and J 4 bases; bases outside gene matches: 8. Germline CDR1 GTSNPN, CDR2 SVGIG (reference sequence). This CDR3 region has 13 residues. The CDR3: CAYNRGFGETQYF. In DNA form, the CDR3 reads TGTGCCTATAACAGGGGGTTTGGAGAGACCCAGTACTTC.

This chain joins TRBV20-1 and TRBJ2-5; D unclear. Per the germline V gene, CDR1 is DFQATT and CDR2 is SNEGSKA (reference sequence). The CDR3 has 11 residues. V lost 3 bases and J 2 bases, leaving 4 bases between the germline ends. For the CDR3, the DNA is TGCAGTGCTAGCCTACAAGAGACCCAGTACTTC. This sequence encodes CSASLQETQYF.

The chain's CDR3 is CASSVQGYEQYF. In DNA, the CDR3 is TGTGCCAGCTCAGTACAGGGTTACGAGCAGTACTTC. The J gene is TRBJ2-7, the V gene TRBV18; the D gene is possibly TRBD1 (6 bases). Trimming cost V 5 bases and J 4 bases, with 9 bases left between them. The CDR3 extends over 12 amino acids. Germline V gene lookup returns CDR1 KGHSH and CDR2 LQKENI.

The chain is built from TRBV7-2 and TRBJ1-4, with TRBD1 matching 7 bases. V dropped 5 bases and J dropped 4; count of bases not matched to a gene: 7. The length of the CDR3 is 15 residues. Germline V gene data show CDR1 as SGHTA and CDR2 as FQGNSA. CDR3 in amino acids: CASSPRQGHNEKLFF. CDR3 nucleotides: TGTGCCAGCAGCCCACGACAGGGCCATAATGAAAAACTGTTTTTT.

The gene calls are TRBV30 and TRBJ2-5, with 13 bases identical to TRBD2. This CDR3 is built from 14 residues. V was clipped by 3 bases and J by 5 bases; unmatched bases: 3. Per germline, CDR1 GTSNPN and CDR2 SVGIG (reference sequence). CDR3 nucleotides: TGTGCCTGGAGCCCGACTAGCGGGGGGGAGACCCAGTACTTC. Its translation is CAWSPTSGGETQYF.

V usage is TRBV9 and J usage is TRBJ2-3; 13 nucleotides match TRBD2. The CDR3 spans 15 residues. With V trimmed by 3 bases and J by 4 bases, 2 bases remained unmatched. The germline CDR1 and CDR2 sequences are SGDLS and YYNGEE. Here the CDR3 reads CASSGTSGRADTQYF. The CDR3 DNA reads TGTGCCAGCAGCGGGACTAGCGGGAGAGCAGATACGCAGTATTTT.

The gene calls are TRBV7-2 and TRBJ2-6; the match to TRBD1 covers 7 bases. V dropped 5 bases and J dropped 0; count of bases not matched to a gene: 13. CDR1 and CDR2 from the germline V gene are SGHTA and FQGNSA. The CDR3 is made up of 19 amino acids. The chain's CDR3 is CASSLNPTGFISGANVLTF. DNA of the CDR3: TGTGCCAGCAGCCTAAACCCGACAGGGTTCATCTCTGGGGCCAACGTCCTGACTTTC.

This clone was detected only once. The chain recombines TRBV5-1 with TRBJ2-1; D is perhaps TRBD1 (5 bases). CDR1 SGHRS and CDR2 YFSETQ come from the germline V gene. Trimming took 6 bases from V and 5 from J, leaving 18 bases between them. CDR3 size: 15 residues. This CDR3 reads CASTQGLNNHNEQFF. For the CDR3, the DNA is TGCGCCAGCACTCAGGGTTTGAACAATCACAATGAGCAGTTCTTC.

The CDR3: CASSFLPVGYEQYF. The CDR3 DNA is TGTGCCAGCAGCTTTCTCCCGGTGGGATACGAGCAGTACTTC. The genes are TRBV7-8 and TRBJ2-7; no clear D. The germline V and J ends were trimmed by 3 bases and 4 bases, with 13 bases remaining between them. CDR1 SGHVS and CDR2 FQNEAQ come from the germline V gene. CDR3 length: 14 residues.

The rearrangement uses TRBV9 and TRBJ2-7; D unclear. Germline V gene data show CDR1 as SGDLS and CDR2 as YYNGEE. V was trimmed by 7 bases and J by 1 base, leaving 12 bases between them. The CDR3 spans 13 residues. The CDR3 bases are TGTGCCAGCTCCGACGGAGAATCCTACGAGCAGTACTTC. Translation gives CASSDGESYEQYF.

The gene calls are TRBV2 and TRBJ2-3; tentatively, D is TRBD2 (7 bases). The CDR3 is made up of 16 amino acids. Trimming cost V 2 bases and J 8 bases, with 20 bases left between them. Germline V CDR1 and CDR2: SNHLY, FYNNEI. The CDR3 protein is CASSELASGTQGTQYF. CDR3 sequence (DNA): TGTGCCAGCAGTGAATTGGCTAGCGGAACACAGGGTACGCAGTATTTT.

This sequence joins TRBV6-1 and TRBJ1-2; D may be TRBD1 (6 bases). The V end lost 3 bases, the J end lost 7 bases, and 15 bases lay between the germline ends. From germline, CDR1 is MNHNS and CDR2 SASEGT. The CDR3 totals 14 residues. The CDR3 sequence is CASSDDRWGLGYTF. In DNA, the CDR3 is TGTGCCAGCAGTGACGACAGGTGGGGGCTTGGCTACACCTTC.

The chain couples TRBV7-9 to TRBJ2-7; weak D call: TRBD2 (6 bases). This CDR3 region has 15 residues. V lost 1 base and J 13 bases, leaving 23 bases between the germline ends. Germline CDR1 is SEHNR and CDR2 is FQNEAQ (reference sequence). The CDR3 coding sequence is TGTGCCAGCAGCTTAGGGTGGCGGGAACATCCCCCCCTCTACTTC. Its translation: CASSLGWREHPPLYF.

The chain couples TRBV30 to TRBJ1-2; the D is unclear. Germline loops: CDR1 GTSNPN, CDR2 SVGIG (reference sequence). Trimming took 1 base from V and 4 from J, leaving 10 bases between them. CDR3 length: 13 residues. CDR3 DNA: TGTGCCTGGAGTGCGGGTTCCGGCTATGGCTACACCTTC. Protein: CAWSAGSGYGYTF.

The chain recombines TRBV30 with TRBJ2-5; 11 bases align to TRBD2. The DNA end favors TRBJ2-7, so the J call may be wrong. This CDR3 comprises 14 residues. The V gene's germline CDR1 is GTSNPN and CDR2 SVGIG (reference sequence). CDR3 amino acids: CAWSVTSGTDEQYF. The CDR3, as DNA: TGTGCCTGGAGTGTGACTAGCGGGACGGACGAGCAGTACTTC.

A few counts support this clone. Additional DNA sequences in this sample encode the identical CDR3. The rearrangement joins TRBV7-2 to TRBJ1-1, with D possibly matching TRBD1 (6 bases). The CDR3 sequence is 14 residues long. The germline V gene has CDR1 SGHTA and CDR2 FQGNSA. Trimming removed 2 bases at V and 3 bases at J, with 10 bases between. This chain's CDR3 is CASSLQGGDTEAFF. The CDR3, as DNA: TGTGCCAGCAGCTTACAAGGGGGGGACACTGAAGCTTTCTTT. Together with reference TRBV7-2 and TRBJ1-1, the CDR3 gives the full variable domain: GAGVSQSPSNKVTEKGKDVELRCDPISGHTALYWYRQSLGQGLEFLIYFQGNSAPDKSGLPSDRFSAERTGGSVSTLTIQRTQQEDSAVYLCASSLQGGDTEAFFGQGTRLTVV.

As regards this clone: Since a much larger clone is just one base distant, this may be a read error. The sample has other DNA sequences that encode this CDR3 too. The V and J genes are TRBV27 and TRBJ1-5; D is possibly TRBD1 (6 bases). Per the germline V gene, CDR1 is MNHEY and CDR2 is SMNVEV (reference sequence). This CDR3 spans 14 amino acids. CDR3 nucleotides: TGTGCCAGCAGTTTAAATGGAGGGGGTCAGCCCCAGCACTTT. It is translated as CASSLNGGGQPQHF.

This sequence joins TRBV7-9 and TRBJ2-3; 7 positions agree with TRBD2. Germline V gene sequence: CDR1 SEHNR, CDR2 FQNEAQ (reference sequence). With 1 base clipped from V and 4 bases from J, the junction kept 11 bases outside the gene matches. The CDR3 consists of 17 residues. The CDR3 region is CASSLGFLERGSDTQYF. The CDR3 nucleotides are TGTGCCAGCAGCTTAGGTTTCCTAGAGCGGGGCTCAGATACGCAGTATTTT.

V and J are TRBV7-3 and TRBJ2-1; D possibly corresponds to TRBD1 (5 bases). The germline V gene has CDR1 SGHTA and CDR2 FQGTGA. The CDR3 runs 15 residues. Trimming took 4 bases from V and 7 from J, leaving 17 bases between them. The chain's CDR3 is CASSSMRNRINEQFF. CDR3 coding DNA: TGTGCCAGCAGCTCCATGCGTAACAGGATTAATGAGCAGTTCTTC.

The V call is TRBV10-1, the J call TRBJ2-6, with 8 nucleotides matching TRBD1. Germline trimming cut 9 bases from V and 0 bases from J; bases unmatched to any gene: 4. There are 15 residues in the CDR3. Germline lookup yields CDR1 WNHNN and CDR2 SYGVQD (reference sequence). The CDR3 region has the DNA TGCGCCAGGATTACAGGGGGCTCTGGGGCCAACGTCCTGACTTTC. The encoded protein is CARITGGSGANVLTF.

This chain joins TRBV25-1 and TRBJ2-4; a weak D match, TRBD1 (5 bases). CDR3 length: 14 amino acids. Trimming took off 1 base at V and 8 bases at J, with 12 bases between the two ends. Germline V gene data show CDR1 as MGHDK and CDR2 as SYGVNS. For the CDR3, the DNA is TGTGCCAGCAGTGAATTAGGGGCGGTAGACATTCAGTACTTC. Encoded protein: CASSELGAVDIQYF.

The rearrangement links TRBV7-6 to TRBJ2-7; possibly TRBD1 for D (5 bases). There are 13 residues in the CDR3. CDR1 SGHVS and CDR2 FNYEAQ come from the germline V gene. The V end was cut by 3 bases, the J end by 8 bases, with 14 bases between. The CDR3 bases are TGTGCCAGCAGCTTGGGGCGCTTGGGGCAGCAGTACTTC. Encoded protein: CASSLGRLGQQYF.

The chain couples TRBV28 to TRBJ2-7, with TRBD1 matching over 10 bases. Germline values: CDR1 MDHEN, CDR2 SYDVKM. The CDR3 extends over 15 amino acids. J was trimmed by 5 bases and V by 6 bases; bases with no gene match: 10. The CDR3 DNA is TGTGCCAGCAGACCACCGGGACAGGGGTCCCACGAGCAGTACTTC. It translates to CASRPPGQGSHEQYF.

The chain carries TRBV7-8 and TRBJ2-7; 12 bases are shared with TRBD2. The length of the CDR3 is 16 residues. Per germline, CDR1 SGHVS and CDR2 FQNEAQ. V dropped 5 bases and J dropped 3; count of bases not matched to a gene: 8. DNA for the CDR3: TGTGCCAGCAGCCTACGGACTAGCGGGAAAAGCTACGAGCAGTACTTC. Encoded protein: CASSLRTSGKSYEQYF.